The 6 T cell receptor beta chains below were found in one sample sequenced in a study of T-cell reconstitution after alpha-beta-depleted transplantation in children. The TCRbeta library incorporated unique molecular identifiers. TCRdb independently ran MiXCR on the PCR reads; one entry per CDR3 protein. The sample carries around 530,000 distinct CDR3 sequences, around a third recorded once. The sample consisted of PBMCs from the stem cell graft donor, taken from the stem cell graft. Receptors were obtained from a human donor who donated a stem cell graft to a child with aplastic anemia.

This clonotype was seen more than once but under ten times. The V and J genes are TRBV18 and TRBJ1-1; possible D gene TRBD1, 5 bases. Germline-derived CDR1 and CDR2 are KGHSH and LQKENI. The germline V and J ends were trimmed by 2 bases and 7 bases, with 11 bases remaining between them. The CDR3 has 13 residues. The CDR3 protein is CASSPSLGGEAFF. The CDR3 DNA is TGTGCCAGCTCACCATCTTTGGGGGGTGAAGCTTTCTTT.

The rearrangement links TRBV20-1 to TRBJ1-1, with 8 bases aligning to TRBD1. Germline lookup yields CDR1 DFQATT and CDR2 SNEGSKA (reference sequence). The junction had 12 bases not matched to a gene; V was cut back by 4 bases and J by 8 bases. This CDR3 region has 14 residues. The CDR3 here is CSATSGTGWREAFF. Here the CDR3 DNA reads TGCAGTGCTACTTCCGGGACAGGCTGGAGGGAAGCTTTCTTT.

This clonotype was seen only a few times. The V call is TRBV5-1, the J call TRBJ2-1, with 11 bases fitting TRBD2. Germline V gene data show CDR1 as SGHRS and CDR2 as YFSETQ. This CDR3 has 19 residues. Trimming cost V 4 bases and J 8 bases; bases outside gene matches: 20. The CDR3 protein is CASSPGGAASGRTGDEQFF. The CDR3 DNA reads TGCGCCAGCAGCCCAGGGGGCGCAGCTAGCGGGAGGACGGGGGATGAGCAGTTCTTC.

In the case of this clonotype: At one end, the junction sequence differs from germline, possibly due to a read error. The chain employs TRBV6-2 or TRBV6-3 and TRBJ2-1; TRBD2 matches 11 bases. Germline-derived CDR1 and CDR2 are MNHEY and SVGEGT. The CDR3 has 14 residues. The CDR3 nucleotides read TGTGCCAGCAACTTAGCGGGAGGGAGGAATGATCAGTTCTTC. Its translation is CASNLAGGRNDQFF.

This clonotype turned up a few times. This chain uses TRBV27 with TRBJ1-2; D may be TRBD1 (6 bases). The CDR3 is made up of 14 amino acids. In germline, CDR1 is MNHEY, CDR2 SMNVEV (reference sequence). V was pared by 5 bases and J by 10 bases, with 20 bases between. Here the CDR3 reads CASSNPPGTLSYTF. CDR3 bases: TGTGCCAGCAGTAATCCACCGGGGACATTATCCTACACCTTC.

V is TRBV5-1 and J is TRBJ2-2; D perhaps matches TRBD2 (6 bases). This CDR3 comprises 18 residues. Germline loops: CDR1 SGHRS, CDR2 YFSETQ. Trimming stripped 0 bases from V and 0 bases from J, with 15 bases between. The CDR3 DNA reads as TGCGCCAGCAGCTTGGCCTATGCGGGGCCCGCGAACACCGGGGAGCTGTTTTTT. This encodes CASSLAYAGPANTGELFF.